This T cell receptor (beta chain) comes out of a study of post-analysis software for immune sequencing data. Study information: The cohort encompassed relapsing-remitting, secondary progressive and progressive-relapsing multiple sclerosis disease courses. Study-wide points: People with multiple sclerosis had a significantly lower normalized Chao1 diversity than controls did. Higher frequency in patients than in controls was seen for a handful of TRBV segments, with TRBV5-6, TRBV5-1 and TRBV20-1 among them. F-measure co-clustering was strong for batch-matched samples.

About this clonotype: The antigen remains unidentified.

From germline, CDR1 is SQVTM and CDR2 ANQGSEA. The CDR3 has 11 amino acids. Prepared TCR beta cDNA libraries contained unique molecular identifiers. Input amounts of 1 to 10 million T cells were used. These gave 500,000 or so cDNA molecules, so each molecule approximated one T cell. One entry per CDR3 protein, called by TCRdb with MiXCR from the PCR reads. The sample carries some 690,000 distinct CDR3 sequences, about 60% recorded once. The sequence was obtained from a girl aged 2-9 years with multiple sclerosis. V usage is TRBV29-1 and J usage is TRBJ2-1; possible D gene TRBD2, 5 bases. The sample consisted of blood. The DNA for the CDR3 is TGCAACGTCACGGGGTGGAATGAGCAGTTCTTC. Residues: CNVTGWNEQFF.